A single TCR beta chain is shown here with its context. Its antigen has not been determined. No much larger clonotype is one base removed from it; base qualities were not supplied. This sample stems from a study of Ad26.COV2.S vaccination and SARS-CoV-2 variants (dated by TCRdb to the early 2020s). Regarding the study in general: Donors in the vaccine arm were drawn from COV1001, a multicentre, randomized, double-blind, placebo-controlled phase I-IIa trial testing Ad26.COV2.S in healthy adults. Ad26.COV2.S was administered intramuscularly at 5 x 10^10 or 1 x 10^11 viral particles, either as a single shot or as two shots given 56 days apart. TCRbeta repertoire sequencing was used to assess the specificity and breadth of SARS-CoV-2-reactive T cell receptors after Ad26.COV2.S vaccination. A total of about 30 samples were included in the TCR-sequenced set, comprising around 19 Ad26.COV2.S vaccine recipients, 5 placebo recipients and 8 SARS-CoV-2 convalescent individuals. Trial participants were randomized into five groups of five: low-dose or high-dose Ad26.COV2.S given once or twice, or placebo on both occasions. Investigators did not know the trial group allocation while performing experiments and assessing outcomes.

The treatment or condition label on this specimen signifies: roughly 18 received Ad26.COV2.S at low or high dose, single or two shots; several received placebo; per-sample allocation not given. Repertoires of vaccine and placebo recipients were sequenced from samples collected on day 63 after the first injection. Cohort 1b enrolled fewer than 30 adults aged 18-55 years at a single site in Boston, USA, between 29 July and 7 August 2020. Ad26.COV2.S was a replication-incompetent adenovirus type 26 vector that expressed a prefusion-stabilized SARS-CoV-2 spike protein derived from the original Wuhan strain. Beyond this particular receptor, the publication reports: After vaccination, substantial breadth of spike-specific CD8+ and CD4+ T cell responses was reported. Comparing responses between vaccine doses or regimens was not something the study was powered to do. Vaccine and placebo recipients had comparable non-spike TCR breadth, which fits with the vaccine containing only spike. The authors noted that the TCR breadth and depth analyses may have underestimated total T cell responses. Spike-specific TCR breadth was higher in Ad26.COV2.S recipients than in placebo recipients (P = 0.0014).

Relative to germline, V is 1 base shorter and J is 5 bases shorter, with 18 bases between their ends. The CDR3 numbers 16 residues from cysteine through phenylalanine. The entry retains the CDR3 DNA only, 48 bases that are in frame from base 1. Via the germline V gene, CDR1 is MGHRA and CDR2 YSYEKL. TCRbeta CDR3 regions were sequenced with the immunoSEQ Assay. After extraction, genomic DNA underwent amplification by bias-controlled multiplex PCR, followed by high-throughput sequencing. The paper's processing steps were these. Collapsing and filtering of sequences were performed to quantify the absolute abundance of each unique TCRbeta CDR3 region. T cell fraction was estimated by normalizing TCRbeta template counts to usable DNA, with usable DNA measured through amplification of reference genes found in all nucleated cells. Repertoire TCRs were annotated as SARS-CoV-2-specific when V gene, CDR3 amino acid sequence and J gene were exactly matched to a known reactive TCR set. The reference SARS-CoV-2 TCR set came from MIRA and was filtered for enrichment in COVID-19-positive ImmuneCODE repertoires, removing public or cross-reactive TCRs. Drawing on the MIRA antigens, annotated TCRs were analysed further at the level of specific ORF or position within ORF. Breadth was defined as annotated unique rearrangements over total unique productive rearrangements; depth was the summed frequency of those rearrangements. TCR breadth was compared between groups using two-sided Wilcoxon rank-sum tests. Here the immuneACCESS table is served through TCRdb, limited to in-frame sequences with V and J called. Missing clones are a known gap in these copies; in checked studies unresolved V genes cover under half, and the rest lacks a known reason. D and trimming come from the DNA, and the V and J calls and clone size come from that table. This sample has hundreds of thousands of clones in its table, and 89% of those were observed once. Over 1.3% of the sample belongs to the ten largest clones.

The clonotype was recovered from a person aged 18 to 59 who received the Ad26.COV2.S COVID-19 vaccine or a placebo. The source material was peripheral blood, sampled in a trial of Ad26.COV2.S vaccine versus placebo. The chain couples TRBV4-1 to TRBJ2-7, with the D call tentatively TRBD1 or TRBD2, each fitting 6 bases. The CDR3: CASSQGGARGEHEQYF. The nucleotide sequence is given as TGCGCCAGCAGCCAAGGGGGGGCCAGGGGTGAACACGAGCAGTACTTC.